Presented here are 4 T cell receptor beta chains from one specimen sequenced in a study of blood T cells in healthy people across ages. Alongside a J-beta primer mix, a sample-barcoded 5' primer served in a second PCR lasting roughly 7 to 11 cycles. TCRdb analysed the 5' RACE reads with MiXCR anew, one entry per CDR3 protein. The repertoire has about 570,000 distinct CDR3 sequences, roughly a quarter of them found once; the top ten carry around a sixth. The specimen sequenced was blood. The receptors come from an older woman in good health.

This clonotype was observed a few times. In DNA form, the CDR3 reads TGCGCGTCTACCCTTGGGGGTAGCGGGGGATACAATGAGCAGTTCTTC. Protein: CASTLGGSGGYNEQFF. The V call is TRBV5-1, the J call TRBJ2-1; TRBD2 matches at 9 bases. Germline values: CDR1 SGHRS, CDR2 YFSETQ. The CDR3 spans 16 residues.

This clonotype was seen only once. V is TRBV20-1 and J is TRBJ1-4, with TRBD1 as a possible D gene (6 bases). This CDR3 is 14 amino acids long. V was cut by 6 bases and J by 0 bases, with 11 bases left in between. Germline-derived CDR1 and CDR2 are DFQATT and SNEGSKA (reference sequence). CDR3 DNA sequence: TGCAGTGCCATAGGACAGCCAACTAATGAAAAACTGTTTTTT. It specifies CSAIGQPTNEKLFF.

The chain recombines TRBV7-2 with TRBJ2-7; the match to TRBD2 covers 10 bases. Germline lookup yields CDR1 SGHTA and CDR2 FQGNSA. The junction had 7 bases not matched to a gene; V was cut back by 2 bases and J by 3 bases. The CDR3 length is 16 residues. The CDR3 region has the DNA TGTGCCAGCAGCTTAAGTTCTAGCGGGGGCTACTACGAGCAGTACTTC. Protein sequence: CASSLSSSGGYYEQYF.

This clonotype was seen more than once but under ten times. This chain uses TRBV10-3 with TRBJ1-6, with D possibly being TRBD1 (5 bases). In germline, CDR1 is ENHRY, CDR2 SYGVKD. The CDR3 contains 16 residues. V gave up 0 bases and J gave up 13 bases, with 19 bases separating them. CDR3 protein: CAISESGGRLTAPLHF. The CDR3, as DNA: TGTGCCATCAGTGAGTCGGGGGGGAGATTAACAGCTCCCCTCCACTTT.